This T cell receptor (beta chain) emerged from a study of T cells in Graves' hyperthyroidism and ophthalmopathy. The CDR3 has 14 residues. Trimming stripped 8 bases from V and 7 bases from J, with 16 bases between. Germline CDR1 is SGHKS and CDR2 is YYEKEE (reference sequence). Using RNA transcripts as the source, TCR beta CDR3 regions were amplified. The HTBI set primed first-round TCR CDR3 RT-PCR. Each CDR3 protein is one row after TCRdb ran MiXCR on the multiplex PCR reads. This sample has roughly 500,000 distinct CDR3 sequences; approximately 44% occur once, and the top ten carry over 15%. The sequencing input was peripheral blood or thyroid tissue (not recorded which). This TCR derives from an adult woman with Graves' disease, either hyperthyroidism or ophthalmopathy (not recorded which). The chain combines TRBV5-5 with TRBJ1-6; D remains unclear. CDR3 nucleotide sequence: TGTGCCAGGAGGCCCGGACTGGAAAATTCACCCCTCCACTTT. It yields the protein CARRPGLENSPLHF.